The TCR beta chain under discussion was sequenced for a study of T cell responses to AZD1222 COVID-19 vaccine (dated by TCRdb to the early 2020s). For context, the study as a whole: TCR sequencing was performed for roughly 240 trial participants, of whom around 200 were given two doses of AZD1222 and approximately 26 were given two doses of MenACWY control vaccine. Enrollment into the trials was organized by age into subgroups of 18-55, 56-69 and 70-plus years, and those subgroups contained approximately 160, 26 and 62 TCR-sequenced participants, respectively.

The germline ends are 7 bases apart after V is trimmed by 1 base and J by 9 bases. From the cysteine up to the phenylalanine, the CDR3 has a length of 12 residues. Kept here is only the CDR3 DNA, which spans 36 bases and is read in frame from base 1. The CDR3 regions of human TCRbeta chains were analyzed by immunosequencing. On the authors' methods: Repertoire TCRs were matched against a reference library of SARS-CoV-2-specific TCRs generated with the MIRA antigen-specificity platform. Breadth meant the fraction of unique TCRs that were SARS-CoV-2-associated, whereas depth meant the fraction of total T cells that were SARS-CoV-2-associated. Using the MIRA data, each spike-specific TCR was mapped to the spike region that the TCR reacts to and placed in a CD4 or CD8 class. Log10-transformed breadth and depth values were compared by one-way ANOVA with Sidak's multiple comparisons tests. The table was pulled from immuneACCESS by TCRdb, which kept in-frame rearrangements only. Such tables lose some clones; where checked, under half of the loss comes from unresolved V genes, and the rest has no known cause. Clone size and V and J calls were adopted from that table, with D and trimming inferred from the DNA. Across this sample there are about 100,000 clones, with more than 80% seen only once. The leading ten clones occupy roughly 2.7% of the sample.

The paper's findings and limits, for the study overall: In the small 56-69-year group, the increase in depth fell short of significance, most likely because of low power. Nearly half of unique spike-specific TCRs reportedly recognized epitopes outside regions mutated in the B.1.351 and B.1.1.7 variants. Participants were mostly white British and included more females than males, and it was suggested by the authors that clonal diversity may have been underestimated. Conclusions about previously exposed vaccinees are limited, since just 6 or 7 AZD1222 recipients were seropositive for SARS-CoV-2 at baseline. No day 14 peak-response samples were available, so repertoires were characterized only after the peak T cell response. After two AZD1222 doses, spike-specific TCR breadth and depth were significantly higher than at day 0 and than in MenACWY recipients. The whole spike protein was spanned by vaccine-associated CD4 TCRs, and dominant responses were seen in regions 160-218 and 743-854.

The sample's time point label is to be understood as: about 28 days (+/-7) after the second vaccine dose. AZD1222 recipients whose second dose came at about 4 weeks and those whose second dose came at about 12 weeks were combined into one group, since spike-specific TCR depth and breadth did not differ between the two schedules. Vaccinee samples came from UK trials COV001 and COV002, including a single-blind randomized controlled phase 2/3 trial of AZD1222 (ChAdOx1 nCoV-19) in healthy adults. For TCRbeta chain sequencing, PBMC samples were collected from trial participants at day 0 and at day 28 after the second dose. Details on this clone: The antigen it recognizes is unknown. Base qualities are not provided; no much larger clone lies one nucleotide away.

The V and J genes are TRBV12-3 or TRBV12-4 and TRBJ2-1, with the D gene tentatively TRBD1 or TRBD2, based on 5 matching bases in each. The receptor was isolated from an adult who received the AZD1222 COVID-19 vaccine. The sequences come from peripheral blood, collected 28 days after the second AZD1222 dose. DNA sequence: TGTGCCAGCAGTTTAGAAGGGACTGAGCAGTTCTTC. The translation is CASSLEGTEQFF.